The 30 T cell receptor beta chains presented below share a single source sample, sequenced in a study of beta chain features in type 1 diabetes. The isolated RNA, all of it, was reverse transcribed, so expressed TCRB transcripts were what got sequenced. Clones were sequenced by immunoSEQ multiplex PCR, and TCRdb holds only the in-frame ones, with some missing. The sample includes 200,000 to 250,000 clones, 68% of them seen just once. Sequenced input: naive CD4+ T cells from blood. The receptors come from a man aged 25 to 40 in good health.

The V call is TRBV7-2, the J call TRBJ2-7; D is unclear. CDR1 is SGHTA, CDR2 FQGNSA, per germline. V lost 4 bases, J lost 0 bases, and 4 bases lay in between. The CDR3 has 12 residues. DNA of the CDR3: TGTGCCAGCAGCTCGATCTCCTACGAGCAGTACTTC. Encoded protein: CASSSISYEQYF. The full variable domain, with the rest looked up from reference TRBV7-2 and TRBJ2-7, is GAGVSQSPSNKVTEKGKDVELRCDPISGHTALYWYRQSLGQGLEFLIYFQGNSAPDKSGLPSDRFSAERTGGSVSTLTIQRTQQEDSAVYLCASSSISYEQYFGPGTRLTVT.

The chain links TRBV4-3 to TRBJ2-3; D unresolved. Germline V gene data show CDR1 as LGHNA and CDR2 as YSLEER. Trimming took 1 base from V and 3 from J, leaving 11 bases between them. This CDR3 comprises 15 residues. The DNA for the CDR3 is TGCGCCAGCAGCCAAGGTTCGCTAGTGACAGATACGCAGTATTTT. Its protein product is CASSQGSLVTDTQYF.

A remark on this clone: The sample carries other DNA sequences with the same CDR3. The chain employs TRBV11-2 and TRBJ2-3; no definite D call. Germline CDR1 reads SGHAT; CDR2 reads FQNNGV. CDR3 size: 12 residues. The V and J ends lost 5 bases and 3 bases respectively, with 6 bases between them. CDR3 sequence reads: CASSLGTDTQYF. The DNA of the CDR3 is TGTGCCAGCAGCCTAGGAACAGATACGCAGTATTTT.

This chain connects TRBV30 to TRBJ1-3; D ambiguous. V lost 0 bases and J lost 2, with 5 bases in between. The CDR3 contains 13 residues. CDR1 is GTSNPN and CDR2 is SVGIG in the germline V gene (reference sequence). The CDR3 loop reads CAWSVTPGNTIYF. CDR3 coding DNA: TGTGCCTGGAGTGTGACGCCTGGAAACACCATATATTTT. Combining the CDR3 with reference TRBV30 and TRBJ1-3 gives the whole variable domain SQTIHQWPATLVQPVGSPLSLECTVEGTSNPNLYWYRQAAGRGLQLLFYSVGIGQISSEVPQNLSASRPQDRQFILSSKKLLLSDSGFYLCAWSVTPGNTIYFGEGSWLTVV.

V usage is TRBV5-4 and J usage is TRBJ2-1; no definite D call. Germline-derived CDR1 and CDR2 are SGHNT and YYREEE (reference sequence). With 0 bases removed from V and 9 bases from J, the gap between germline ends came to 4 bases. The length of the CDR3 is 11 residues. The CDR3 sequence is CASSLALEQFF. The CDR3 region has the DNA TGTGCCAGCAGCTTGGCCCTTGAGCAGTTCTTC.

This clone was seen more than once but under ten times. The chain combines TRBV23-1 with TRBJ2-5, with 8 bases aligning to TRBD2. TRBV23-1 is given ORF status, its function remaining uncertain. CDR3 length: 13 residues. This chain's CDR3 is CTPPREGGETQYF. The CDR3 DNA follows: TGCACCCCCCCACGGGAGGGGGGGGAGACCCAGTACTTC.

The CDR3 here is CASSLKRLADTQYF. The CDR3 DNA follows: TGTGCCAGCAGTCTCAAGAGGTTGGCAGATACGCAGTATTTT. The chain couples TRBV7-9 to TRBJ2-3; unclear D gene. The germline CDR1 and CDR2 sequences are SEHNR and FQNEAQ (reference sequence). CDR3 size: 14 residues. The ends were cut back, 6 bases at V and 4 bases at J, with 14 bases in the middle.

The table lists this clone with a few counts. The chain employs TRBV5-1 and TRBJ2-1; 9 bases agree with TRBD2. With V trimmed by 4 bases and J by 6 bases, 11 bases remained unmatched. Per germline, CDR1 SGHRS and CDR2 YFSETQ. This CDR3 contains 16 residues. The DNA for the CDR3 is TGCGCCAGCAGCATCAGGGGTAGCGGGAGCGGCAATGAGCAGTTCTTC. The encoded protein is CASSIRGSGSGNEQFF.

This rearrangement joins TRBV7-9 to TRBJ1-1, with D tentatively TRBD1 (5 bases). Trimming left V 5 bases short and J 1 base short, with 11 bases between. CDR1 is SEHNR, CDR2 FQNEAQ, per germline (reference sequence). The CDR3 is 14 residues long. The CDR3 here is CASSKLQGNTEAFF. The CDR3 nucleotides are TGTGCCAGCAGCAAGCTGCAGGGGAACACTGAAGCTTTCTTT.

Of note for this clone: This sample includes further DNA sequences coding for the same CDR3. The chain carries TRBV7-9 and TRBJ2-2; unclear D gene. Trimming removed 3 bases at V and 5 bases at J, with 4 bases between. The CDR3 runs 12 residues. CDR1 and CDR2 (germline): SEHNR, FQNEAQ (reference sequence). The CDR3 reads CASSLGTGELFF. The CDR3 bases are TGTGCCAGCAGCTTGGGGACCGGGGAGCTGTTTTTT. The whole variable domain, filled in from reference TRBV7-9 and TRBJ2-2, reads DTGVSQNPRHKITKRGQNVTFRCDPISEHNRLYWYRQTLGQGPEFLTYFQNEAQLEKSRLLSDRFSAERPKGSFSTLEIQRTEQGDSAMYLCASSLGTGELFFGEGSRLTVL.

This chain links TRBV4-2 with TRBJ2-5; weak D call: TRBD2 (5 bases). Per germline, CDR1 LGHNA and CDR2 YNFKEQ. There are 16 residues in the CDR3. V lost 0 bases, J lost 3 bases, and 14 bases lay in between. The CDR3 sequence: CASSQEAFLAEETQYF. The CDR3 coding sequence is TGTGCCAGCAGCCAAGAAGCGTTTCTAGCTGAAGAGACCCAGTACTTC.

The V gene is TRBV29-1, the J gene TRBJ1-2; D gene unclear. CDR1 is SQVTM, CDR2 ANQGSEA, per germline. CDR3 length equals 12 residues. The ends were cut back, 7 bases at V and 3 bases at J, with 12 bases in the middle. CDR3 nucleotide sequence: TGCAGCGCCCTCGGGATCGACTATGGCTACACCTTC. Protein sequence: CSALGIDYGYTF.

V is TRBV14 and J is TRBJ2-3, with 9 bases matching TRBD1. The CDR3 runs to 15 residues. Germline loops: CDR1 SGHDN, CDR2 FVKESK. V trimming: 4 bases; J trimming: 6 bases; junction bases outside the gene matches: 8. The CDR3, as DNA: TGTGCCAGCAGCCGGCGGACAGGGGCCTTGGATACGCAGTATTTT. Translating gives CASSRRTGALDTQYF.

This clone has more than one count but fewer than ten. This chain connects TRBV29-1 to TRBJ2-7; D remains unclear. Germline CDR1 and CDR2: SQVTM and ANQGSEA. Trimming left V 7 bases short and J 6 bases short, with 13 bases between. The CDR3 is 11 amino acids. The CDR3 here is CSAQARREQYF. The CDR3 DNA is TGCAGCGCCCAAGCCCGGCGCGAGCAGTACTTC.

The V gene is TRBV29-1, the J gene TRBJ1-1; D remains ambiguous. The CDR3 spans 14 residues. Germline assignment: CDR1 SQVTM and CDR2 ANQGSEA. V shed 2 bases and J shed 5 bases, with 15 bases lying between them. CDR3 nucleotide sequence: TGCAGCGTTGAATCCTCATCTTGGGGAACTGAAGCTTTCTTT. The encoded protein is CSVESSSWGTEAFF.

The genes are TRBV6-5 and TRBJ2-7; TRBD2 agrees at 7 bases. The length of the CDR3 is 14 residues. CDR1 is MNHEY and CDR2 is SVGAGI in the germline V gene. Trimming removed 6 bases from V and 6 bases from J; junction bases left unmatched: 11. The CDR3 loop reads CASSKIASGPEQYF. For the CDR3, the DNA is TGTGCCAGCAGCAAAATAGCTAGCGGCCCCGAGCAGTACTTC.

The chain combines TRBV30 with TRBJ1-5; 10 bases map to TRBD1. The CDR3 consists of 16 residues. Germline trimming cut 0 bases from V and 7 bases from J; bases unmatched to any gene: 9. Germline values: CDR1 GTSNPN, CDR2 SVGIG (reference sequence). CDR3: CAWSVTFGTGVQPQHF. For the CDR3, the DNA is TGTGCCTGGAGTGTTACGTTTGGGACAGGGGTCCAGCCCCAGCATTTT.

V is TRBV20-1 and J is TRBJ2-1, with unresolved D. Germline assignment: CDR1 DFQATT and CDR2 SNEGSKA (reference sequence). Trimming pared 1 base from V and 9 bases from J, leaving 7 bases between. This CDR3 is 11 amino acids long. CDR3 sequence (DNA): TGCAGTGCTAGAGGCTATGTTGAGCAGTTCTTC. Translated, it gives CSARGYVEQFF.

This clone showed up just a few times. This sequence joins TRBV30 and TRBJ2-3; D is perhaps TRBD2 (5 bases). CDR3 size: 13 residues. CDR1 is GTSNPN and CDR2 is SVGIG in the germline V gene (reference sequence). The CDR3 coding sequence is TGTGCGGACCAGCGGATAGGCACAGATACGCAGTATTTT. It specifies CADQRIGTDTQYF.

This rearrangement joins TRBV30 to TRBJ1-6; D unclear. Germline CDR1 is GTSNPN and CDR2 is SVGIG (reference sequence). Deletions cut 4 bases from V and 8 bases from J, with 12 bases between. CDR3 size: 13 residues. CDR3 protein: CAWTTDSYSPLHF. The CDR3 bases are TGTGCCTGGACGACTGATTCTTATTCACCCCTCCACTTT. Complete variable domain (other parts from reference TRBV30 and TRBJ1-6): SQTIHQWPATLVQPVGSPLSLECTVEGTSNPNLYWYRQAAGRGLQLLFYSVGIGQISSEVPQNLSASRPQDRQFILSSKKLLLSDSGFYLCAWTTDSYSPLHFGNGTRLTVT.

V and J are TRBV23-1 and TRBJ2-7; D possibly corresponds to TRBD1 (6 bases). TRBV23-1 is labeled an ORF, and its function is uncertain. The germline V and J ends were trimmed by 6 bases and 3 bases, with 15 bases remaining between them. This CDR3 contains 14 residues. The CDR3 DNA reads TGCGCCAGCAGGGTCCCGGGACAACTCTACGAGCAGTACTTC. This codes for CASRVPGQLYEQYF.

This clone was found once. The rearrangement uses TRBV4-3 and TRBJ2-5, with 7 bases that match TRBD1. J gave up 4 bases and V 1 base, and 3 bases lay outside the gene matches. Germline CDR1 LGHNA, CDR2 YSLEER. The CDR3 consists of 14 residues. CDR3 residues: CASSQGNRGETQYF. The CDR3 bases are TGCGCCAGCAGCCAAGGGAACAGGGGAGAGACCCAGTACTTC.

This clone was seen only a few times. V gene TRBV15 combines with J gene TRBJ1-2; D perhaps matches TRBD1 (5 bases). V lost 8 bases to trimming and J lost 1 base, with 8 bases between them. The CDR3 consists of 12 residues. CDR1 LNHNV and CDR2 YYDKDF come from the germline V gene (reference sequence). The CDR3 DNA follows: TGTGCCACCGGCCAGGGTAACTATGGCTACACCTTC. It translates to CATGQGNYGYTF.

The V gene is TRBV20-1, the J gene TRBJ2-7; D is possibly TRBD1 (5 bases). Germline-derived CDR1 and CDR2 are DFQATT and SNEGSKA (reference sequence). The CDR3 spans 11 residues. Trimming shortened V by 2 bases and J by 5 bases, and 7 bases separated the two germline ends. The CDR3 nucleotides are TGCAGTGCTAGACAGGGAAACGAGCAGTACTTC. Translating it yields CSARQGNEQYF.

Note on this clone: Other DNA sequences from this sample encode an identical CDR3 as well. This chain connects TRBV29-1 to TRBJ2-5, with 10 bases identical to TRBD1. The CDR3 contains 13 residues. Germline values: CDR1 SQVTM, CDR2 ANQGSEA. J gave up 5 bases and V 2 bases, and 2 bases lay outside the gene matches. Here the CDR3 reads CSVERDRGETQYF. The CDR3 DNA reads TGCAGCGTTGAAAGGGACAGGGGTGAGACCCAGTACTTC. The full variable domain, with the rest looked up from reference TRBV29-1 and TRBJ2-5, is SAVISQKPSRDICQRGTSLTIQCQVDSQVTMMFWYRQQPGQSLTLIATANQGSEATYESGFVIDKFPISRPNLTFSTLTVSNMSPEDSSIYLCSVERDRGETQYFGPGTRLLVL.

This clone was seen a single time. The chain combines TRBV6-5 with TRBJ1-2; D remains unclear. The germline CDR1 and CDR2 sequences are MNHEY and SVGAGI. This CDR3 spans 11 amino acids. The V gene lost 6 bases and the J gene lost 8 bases, with 10 bases spanning the gap. CDR3 loop: CASSSPGGYTF. The CDR3 nucleotides read TGTGCCAGCAGCTCACCAGGCGGCTACACCTTC.

Note on this clone: Other DNA sequences within the sample encode an identical CDR3. The gene calls are TRBV20-1 and TRBJ1-1; D remains ambiguous. The CDR3 has 11 amino acids. Deletions cut 3 bases from V and 5 bases from J, with 7 bases between. Germline V gene lookup returns CDR1 DFQATT and CDR2 SNEGSKA (reference sequence). The CDR3 reads CSASRLTEAFF. The CDR3 nucleotides read TGCAGTGCTAGCCGGCTTACTGAAGCTTTCTTT.

This chain joins TRBV5-1 and TRBJ2-3; no clear D. Germline CDR1 reads SGHRS; CDR2 reads YFSETQ. The CDR3 totals 15 residues. Between the trimmed V and J ends, which lost 1 base and 4 bases, there was a span of 13 bases. CDR3 sequence reads: CASSLQGSSPDTQYF. The CDR3 bases are TGCGCCAGCAGCTTGCAAGGGTCCTCCCCAGATACGCAGTATTTT.

The gene calls are TRBV30 and TRBJ2-3; 8 bases line up with TRBD2. The CDR3 has 15 residues. Germline CDR1 and CDR2: GTSNPN and SVGIG (reference sequence). V dropped 0 bases and J dropped 3; count of bases not matched to a gene: 5. The CDR3 loop reads CAWSVHGLATDTQYF. Written as DNA, the CDR3 is TGTGCCTGGAGTGTACATGGACTAGCAACAGATACGCAGTATTTT. Full variable domain (rest looked up from reference TRBV30 and TRBJ2-3): SQTIHQWPATLVQPVGSPLSLECTVEGTSNPNLYWYRQAAGRGLQLLFYSVGIGQISSEVPQNLSASRPQDRQFILSSKKLLLSDSGFYLCAWSVHGLATDTQYFGPGTRLTVL.

The rearrangement uses TRBV30 and TRBJ2-7, with D possibly TRBD1 on 6 matching bases. V was cut by 0 bases and J by 7 bases, with 10 bases left in between. The germline V gene has CDR1 GTSNPN and CDR2 SVGIG (reference sequence). CDR3 size: 12 residues. The CDR3 nucleotides read TGTGCCTGGAGTGTAAGGGGGTCAGAGCAGTACTTC. As protein: CAWSVRGSEQYF.